These T cell receptor beta chains were read from a single sample in a study of CD4 T cells in relation to SARS-CoV-2 and coronaviruses. Here immunoSEQ multiplex PCR was the method, and the copy in TCRdb shows in-frame clones only, minus some. This sample has tens of thousands of clones; under 85% occur once, and the top ten carry about 12%. Antigens for these TCRs are unknown. The sequencing input was CD4+ T cells from PBMCs, cultured in vitro. These receptor sequences come from a human donor in good health. Both conserved end residues are part of each CDR3. D genes are given only for firm matches.

d_call j_call v_call cdr3_aa
- TRBJ1-1 TRBV5-8 CASSLKFRSEAFF
TRBD2 TRBJ2-7 TRBV5-4 CASSLVAGGTYEQYF
TRBD1 TRBJ2-5 TRBV6-1 CASSEAVRGETQYF
- TRBJ1-2 TRBV6-6 CASLKNPNYGYTF
- TRBJ1-5 TRBV5-4 CASSQDDQPQHF
- TRBJ2-4 TRBV6-5 CASRGLAKNIQYF
- TRBJ1-6 TRBV27 CASRLEARSYNSPLHF
- TRBJ2-7 TRBV5-1 CASSSAYEQYF
- TRBJ2-3 TRBV7-3 CASSLDSFPDTQYF
- TRBJ2-7 TRBV28 CASSYPGTLSYEQYF
TRBD1 TRBJ2-7 TRBV6-5 CASSRTGSGSYEQYF
- TRBJ2-7 TRBV13 CASSLGGNQQYF
TRBD2 TRBJ2-6 TRBV7-2 CASSSGLAGSSGANVLTF
- TRBJ2-2 TRBV29-1 CSVGRSLNTGELFF
- TRBJ1-1 TRBV6-6 CASSYSPDVATEAFF
- TRBJ1-6 TRBV5-1 CASSLGRTSEALHF
- TRBJ1-5 TRBV28 CASSLGGGSNQPQHF
TRBD2 TRBJ2-1 TRBV5-4 CASTPRGTSLDEQFF
- TRBJ2-1 TRBV5-4 CASSSTGDNEQFF
TRBD1 TRBJ2-1 TRBV3-1/TRBV3-2 CASSRGQGAGNEQFF
TRBD1 TRBJ1-1 TRBV5-4 CASSLRQGLNTEAFF
TRBD1 TRBJ2-7 TRBV27 CASSLQLGTAAYEQYF
- TRBJ2-5 TRBV30 CAWRTAGSSQTQYF
- TRBJ2-7 TRBV30 CAWSAGWNEQYF
TRBD2 TRBJ2-5 TRBV9 CASSVDGLAGGVKTQYF
TRBD2 TRBJ2-3 TRBV24-1 CATSDWRGGATDTQYF
- TRBJ1-1 TRBV6-4 CASSDSHGTEAFF
TRBD2 TRBJ2-3 TRBV7-2 CASTQSHGGSAQYF
- TRBJ2-3 TRBV11-3 CASSLGGQLTDTQYF